Listed below are T cell receptor beta chains from one sample, sequenced in a study of Ad26.COV2.S vaccination and SARS-CoV-2 variants. Data came from immunoSEQ multiplex PCR; TCRdb stores just in-frame clones and leaves some out. The sample holds some 480,000 clones, around nine tenths seen once. The starting material was peripheral blood, obtained in a trial of Ad26.COV2.S vaccine versus placebo. The source is a person between 18 and 60 years old who received the Ad26.COV2.S COVID-19 vaccine or a placebo. Each CDR3 is given with its conserved first and last residue. Rows may omit the clone size; those that give it use once, few, many or a size class.

j_call: TRBJ1-4
cdr3_length: 11
v_call: TRBV27
clone_size: NA
cdr3_aa: CASSQGRKLFF

j_call: TRBJ1-1
cdr3_length: 15
v_call: TRBV6-5
clone_size: NA
cdr3_aa: CASRAQGVMNTEAFF

j_call: TRBJ1-1
cdr3_length: 15
v_call: TRBV3-1/TRBV3-2
clone_size: NA
cdr3_aa: CASSGGQGVNTEAFF

j_call: TRBJ1-1
cdr3_length: 15
v_call: TRBV5-1
clone_size: NA
cdr3_aa: CASSLAGKAHTEAFF

j_call: TRBJ2-1
cdr3_length: 16
v_call: TRBV4-3
clone_size: NA
cdr3_aa: CASSPLAGASYNEQFF

j_call: TRBJ1-2
cdr3_length: 15
v_call: TRBV2
clone_size: NA
cdr3_aa: CASSVPTGALYGYTF

j_call: TRBJ1-2
cdr3_length: 15
v_call: TRBV3-1/TRBV3-2
clone_size: NA
cdr3_aa: CASSSQPFTNYGYTF

j_call: TRBJ1-2
cdr3_length: 14
v_call: TRBV6-5
clone_size: NA
cdr3_aa: CASRGTGGNYGYTF

j_call: TRBJ1-2
cdr3_length: 14
v_call: TRBV28
clone_size: NA
cdr3_aa: CASSLRDRPYGYTF

j_call: TRBJ1-6
cdr3_length: 13
v_call: TRBV18
clone_size: NA
cdr3_aa: CASSPGGGWTLHF

j_call: TRBJ2-6
cdr3_length: 13
v_call: TRBV5-4
clone_size: NA
cdr3_aa: CASSPAGANVLTF

j_call: TRBJ2-7
cdr3_length: 17
v_call: TRBV4-3
clone_size: NA
cdr3_aa: CASSQSSYGTGTYEQYF

j_call: TRBJ2-1
cdr3_length: 15
v_call: TRBV25-1
clone_size: once
cdr3_aa: CASSRAGEWYNEQFF

j_call: TRBJ2-3
cdr3_length: 13
v_call: TRBV9
clone_size: once
cdr3_aa: CASSVGQKDTQYF

j_call: TRBJ1-2
cdr3_length: 19
v_call: TRBV7-8
clone_size: NA
cdr3_aa: CASSPISVRGPPSTYGYTF

j_call: TRBJ1-4
cdr3_length: 14
v_call: TRBV9
clone_size: NA
cdr3_aa: CASSADRVNEKLFF

j_call: TRBJ1-1
cdr3_length: 14
v_call: TRBV18
clone_size: NA
cdr3_aa: CASSPLGGNTEAFF

j_call: TRBJ2-1
cdr3_length: 16
v_call: TRBV6-4
clone_size: NA
cdr3_aa: CASRRETGSSYNEQFF

j_call: TRBJ1-1
cdr3_length: 14
v_call: TRBV2
clone_size: NA
cdr3_aa: CASSVARGNTEAFF

j_call: TRBJ1-5
cdr3_length: 12
v_call: TRBV6-5
clone_size: NA
cdr3_aa: CASQQGNQPQHF

j_call: TRBJ2-7
cdr3_length: 15
v_call: TRBV3-1/TRBV3-2
clone_size: NA
cdr3_aa: CASSQEGTGTYEQYF

j_call: TRBJ2-1
cdr3_length: 14
v_call: TRBV9
clone_size: NA
cdr3_aa: CASSVEAGYNEQFF

j_call: TRBJ1-4
cdr3_length: 14
v_call: TRBV7-9
clone_size: NA
cdr3_aa: CASSWTGYNEKLFF

j_call: TRBJ2-1
cdr3_length: 21
v_call: TRBV3-1/TRBV3-2
clone_size: NA
cdr3_aa: CASTQGLAGAHLGETIEEQFF

j_call: TRBJ2-6
cdr3_length: 17
v_call: TRBV7-3
clone_size: NA
cdr3_aa: CASSEYHTESGANVLTF

j_call: TRBJ2-1
cdr3_length: 17
v_call: TRBV6-2/TRBV6-3
clone_size: NA
cdr3_aa: CASSYSNGLAGSHEQFF

j_call: TRBJ1-4
cdr3_length: 15
v_call: TRBV5-3
clone_size: NA
cdr3_aa: CARSLFRQLNEKLFF

j_call: TRBJ2-2
cdr3_length: 15
v_call: TRBV11-2
clone_size: NA
cdr3_aa: CASRPLGGNTGELFF

j_call: TRBJ1-3
cdr3_length: 15
v_call: TRBV9
clone_size: NA
cdr3_aa: CASSPRGFSGNTIYF

j_call: TRBJ2-2
cdr3_length: 13
v_call: TRBV12-3/TRBV12-4
clone_size: NA
cdr3_aa: CASSRTSVGELFF

j_call: TRBJ1-1
cdr3_length: 13
v_call: TRBV14
clone_size: once
cdr3_aa: CASSQDLTGEAFF

j_call: TRBJ2-1
cdr3_length: 14
v_call: TRBV5-1
clone_size: NA
cdr3_aa: CASSFGGAYNEQFF

j_call: TRBJ1-2
cdr3_length: 15
v_call: TRBV28
clone_size: NA
cdr3_aa: CASSFVSGSSYGYTF

j_call: TRBJ2-7
cdr3_length: 17
v_call: TRBV23-1
clone_size: once
cdr3_aa: CASSRRPNRDSAREQYF

j_call: TRBJ1-2
cdr3_length: 9
v_call: TRBV20-1
clone_size: NA
cdr3_aa: CSAAYGYTF

j_call: TRBJ2-1
cdr3_length: 14
v_call: TRBV7-2
clone_size: NA
cdr3_aa: CASSLSSGRREQFF

j_call: TRBJ2-1
cdr3_length: 16
v_call: TRBV6-6
clone_size: NA
cdr3_aa: CASSYSRGGRADEQFF

j_call: TRBJ1-2
cdr3_length: 14
v_call: TRBV15
clone_size: NA
cdr3_aa: CATSSGTGIYGYTF

j_call: TRBJ1-5
cdr3_length: 15
v_call: TRBV6-5
clone_size: NA
cdr3_aa: CASSENRGGNQPQHF

j_call: TRBJ1-2
cdr3_length: 14
v_call: TRBV5-6
clone_size: NA
cdr3_aa: CASSLARGLFGYTF

j_call: TRBJ2-7
cdr3_length: 12
v_call: TRBV2
clone_size: NA
cdr3_aa: CASSGDSYEQYF

j_call: TRBJ1-5
cdr3_length: 14
v_call: TRBV7-2
clone_size: NA
cdr3_aa: CASSLRPSNQPQHF

j_call: TRBJ1-5
cdr3_length: 17
v_call: TRBV7-8
clone_size: NA
cdr3_aa: CASSPIGGGISNQPQHF

j_call: TRBJ1-5
cdr3_length: 17
v_call: TRBV30
clone_size: many
cdr3_aa: CAWSTSRKVWSNQPQHF

j_call: TRBJ2-6
cdr3_length: 15
v_call: TRBV15
clone_size: NA
cdr3_aa: CATSRASSGANVLTF

j_call: TRBJ2-7
cdr3_length: 15
v_call: TRBV15
clone_size: once
cdr3_aa: CATSRPIRDTYEQYF

j_call: TRBJ2-7
cdr3_length: 16
v_call: TRBV11-3
clone_size: NA
cdr3_aa: CASRQNRDTSSYEQYF

j_call: TRBJ1-6
cdr3_length: 13
v_call: TRBV6-5
clone_size: many
cdr3_aa: CASAGRVNSPLHF

j_call: TRBJ1-1
cdr3_length: 15
v_call: TRBV7-9
clone_size: few
cdr3_aa: CASSLRTVSATEAFF

j_call: TRBJ2-2
cdr3_length: 16
v_call: TRBV9
clone_size: NA
cdr3_aa: CASSVGPGPGTGELFF

j_call: TRBJ2-7
cdr3_length: 12
v_call: TRBV6-2/TRBV6-3
clone_size: NA
cdr3_aa: CASSQGRYEQYF

j_call: TRBJ1-1
cdr3_length: 13
v_call: TRBV28
clone_size: NA
cdr3_aa: CASIRGGDTEAFF

j_call: TRBJ1-2
cdr3_length: 15
v_call: TRBV4-3
clone_size: NA
cdr3_aa: CASSQERGNNYGYTF

j_call: TRBJ2-6
cdr3_length: 15
v_call: TRBV15
clone_size: NA
cdr3_aa: CATREMGIGANVLTF

j_call: TRBJ2-2
cdr3_length: 15
v_call: TRBV28
clone_size: NA
cdr3_aa: CASTSWVAGTGELFF

j_call: TRBJ1-4
cdr3_length: 13
v_call: TRBV30
clone_size: NA
cdr3_aa: CAWSGRGGEKLFF